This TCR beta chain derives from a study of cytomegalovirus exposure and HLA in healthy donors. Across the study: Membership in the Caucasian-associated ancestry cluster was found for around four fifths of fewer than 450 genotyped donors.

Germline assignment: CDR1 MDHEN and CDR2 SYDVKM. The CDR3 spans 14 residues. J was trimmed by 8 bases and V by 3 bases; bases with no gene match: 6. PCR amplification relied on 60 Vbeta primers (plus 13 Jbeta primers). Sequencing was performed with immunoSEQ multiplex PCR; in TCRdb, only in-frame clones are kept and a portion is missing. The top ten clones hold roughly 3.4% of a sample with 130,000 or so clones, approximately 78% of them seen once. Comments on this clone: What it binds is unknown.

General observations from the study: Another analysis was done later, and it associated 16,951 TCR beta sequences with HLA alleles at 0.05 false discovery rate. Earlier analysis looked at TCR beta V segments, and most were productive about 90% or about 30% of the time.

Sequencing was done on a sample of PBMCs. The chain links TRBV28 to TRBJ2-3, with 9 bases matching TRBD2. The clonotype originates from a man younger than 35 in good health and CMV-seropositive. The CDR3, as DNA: TGTGCCAGCAGTTTTCTAGCGGGACTGGGTACGCAGTATTTT. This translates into CASSFLAGLGTQYF.